These 21 T cell receptor beta chains were sequenced from one sample in a study of cytomegalovirus exposure and HLA in healthy donors. The PCR used 60 Vbeta and 13 Jbeta primers. The protocol was immunoSEQ multiplex PCR, while the TCRdb copy is restricted to in-frame clones and leaves out a portion. Seen here are roughly 160,000 clones, around nine tenths observed once, and the top ten hold under 0.95%. Sequenced material: PBMCs. These receptors were taken from a woman under 40 in good health and CMV-seronegative.

The chain carries TRBV19 and TRBJ2-5; no firm D call. Germline V gene data show CDR1 as LNHDA and CDR2 as SQIVND (reference sequence). V gave up 5 bases and J gave up 4 bases, with 11 bases separating them. CDR3 length: 13 residues. The CDR3 coding sequence is TGTGCCAGTAGTGGTGATCTCGGAGAGACCCAGTACTTC. As protein: CASSGDLGETQYF.

The chain employs TRBV5-1 and TRBJ2-1; 7 nucleotides line up with TRBD1. With V trimmed by 4 bases and J by 7 bases, 2 bases remained unmatched. Germline V gene data show CDR1 as SGHRS and CDR2 as YFSETQ. CDR3 length: 12 amino acids. The CDR3 nucleotides read TGCGCCAGCAGCAGACAGGGAAATGAGCAGTTCTTC. Its translation: CASSRQGNEQFF.

This clone is a singleton in its sample. This chain connects TRBV29-1 to TRBJ2-5; 8 bases line up with TRBD1. The assigned J gene may be wrong: the sequence end matches TRBJ2-7 better. CDR1 is SQVTM, CDR2 ANQGSEA, per germline. This CDR3 is 14 amino acids long. CDR3 DNA sequence: TGCAGCGTTGTAGCGAGGACAGGGTCCTACGAGCAGTACTTC. It codes for CSVVARTGSYEQYF.

This clone was observed once. V is TRBV6-1 and J is TRBJ2-5, with 7 bases lining up with TRBD2. The last part of the DNA fits TRBJ2-7 better; the J call may be wrong. The germline V gene encodes CDR1 MNHNS and CDR2 SASEGT. The CDR3 spans 14 residues. CDR3: CASITRTRLVEQYF. CDR3 in DNA: TGTGCCAGCATCACAAGGACTAGGTTGGTCGAGCAGTACTTC.

CDR3 protein: CASRDRGDTEAFF. CDR3 coding DNA: TGTGCCAGCCGGGACAGGGGAGATACTGAAGCTTTCTTT. This sequence joins TRBV14 and TRBJ1-1, with 10 bases that match TRBD1. CDR3 length equals 13 residues. Germline trimming cut 8 bases from V and 5 bases from J; bases unmatched to any gene: 5. Germline V lookup: CDR1 SGHDN, CDR2 FVKESK.

The chain joins TRBV2 to TRBJ2-5; TRBD1 matches at 7 bases. The CDR3 contains 15 residues. From germline, CDR1 is SNHLY and CDR2 FYNNEI. Trimming at V came to 2 bases and at J to 5 bases, leaving 8 bases not matched to a gene. CDR3 in DNA: TGTGCCAGCAGTGAACTCAGGGGGTCCGGTGAGACCCAGTACTTC. Translated: CASSELRGSGETQYF. Filled out from reference TRBV2 and TRBJ2-5, the complete variable domain reads EPEVTQTPSHQVTQMGQEVILRCVPISNHLYFYWYRQILGQKVEFLVSFYNNEISEKSEIFDDQFSVERPDGSNFTLKIRSTKLEDSAMYFCASSELRGSGETQYFGPGTRLLVL.

The V and J genes are TRBV13 and TRBJ2-5; weak D call: TRBD2 (5 bases). TRBJ2-7 matches the DNA end more closely, so the J call is doubtful. The CDR3 has 13 residues. CDR1 PRHDT and CDR2 FYEKMQ come from the germline V gene (reference sequence). CDR3 in amino acids: CASSSGVSYEQYF. CDR3 in DNA: TGTGCCAGCAGCTCCGGGGTCTCCTACGAGCAGTACTTC.

This clone has more than one count but fewer than ten. The chain carries TRBV5-6 and TRBJ1-1, with 9 bases fitting TRBD1. Looked up from germline, CDR1 is SGHDT and CDR2 is YYEEEE. CDR3 length: 14 amino acids. Trimming took 2 bases from V and 2 from J; bases not matched to a gene: 1. CDR3 bases: TGTGCCAGCAGCTTCACAGGGGGCAACACTGAAGCTTTCTTT. It is translated as CASSFTGGNTEAFF.

This chain joins TRBV9 and TRBJ2-5, with D possibly TRBD2 on 5 matching bases. This CDR3 contains 14 residues. The germline gives CDR1 SGDLS, CDR2 YYNGEE. Trimming shortened V by 0 bases and J by 4 bases, and 10 bases separated the two germline ends. This CDR3 reads CASSVGSGPETQYF. DNA of the CDR3: TGTGCCAGCAGCGTAGGAAGCGGACCAGAGACCCAGTACTTC.

CDR3: CASSPQGLAGGSNEQFF. In nucleotides, the CDR3 is TGTGCCAGCTCACCACAGGGACTAGCGGGGGGATCCAATGAGCAGTTCTTC. The rearrangement uses TRBV18 and TRBJ2-1; TRBD2 agrees at 15 bases. Losses at the gene ends were 1 base for V and 6 bases for J; bases not matched to a gene: 4. Germline V gene data show CDR1 as KGHSH and CDR2 as LQKENI. This CDR3 contains 17 residues.

This clone was seen a few times. Here the CDR3 reads CASSLWGDTRYEQYF. The CDR3 nucleotides are TGTGCCAGCAGCTTGTGGGGAGACACTCGGTACGAGCAGTACTTC. The V call is TRBV5-6, the J call TRBJ2-7, with a tentative D call TRBD2 (5 bases). Germline V gives CDR1 SGHDT, CDR2 YYEEEE. The CDR3 covers 15 residues. V lost 1 base and J 4 bases, leaving 15 bases between the germline ends.

This chain links TRBV6-1 with TRBJ2-5; possible D gene TRBD2, 6 bases. TRBJ2-7 explains the end of the DNA better; the J call may be wrong. Germline V gene lookup returns CDR1 MNHNS and CDR2 SASEGT. The CDR3 spans 17 residues. The CDR3 DNA is TGTGCCAGCAGTGAAGCGCTTCCTAGCGACCTCTCCTACGAGCAGTACTTC. Its translation is CASSEALPSDLSYEQYF.

The chain recombines TRBV9 with TRBJ1-1; D might be TRBD1 (5 bases). Trimming stripped 0 bases from V and 0 bases from J, with 9 bases between. Looked up from germline, CDR1 is SGDLS and CDR2 is YYNGEE. The CDR3 contains 15 residues. The CDR3, as DNA: TGTGCCAGCAGCGTAGGGGCCAGGGTGAACACTGAAGCTTTCTTT. Translation gives CASSVGARVNTEAFF. The whole variable domain, remainder taken from reference TRBV9 and TRBJ1-1, is DSGVTQTPKHLITATGQRVTLRCSPRSGDLSVYWYQQSLDQGLQFLIQYYNGEERAKGNILERFSAQQFPDLHSELNLSSLELGDSALYFCASSVGARVNTEAFFGQGTRLTVV.

CDR3 amino acids: CASSLSTSLYGYTF. The CDR3 DNA is TGCGCCAGCAGCTTGAGCACCTCACTCTATGGCTACACCTTC. The chain uses TRBV5-1 and TRBJ1-2; the D is unclear. The CDR3 loop spans 14 amino acids. V was trimmed by 1 base and J by 4 bases, leaving 11 bases between them. Germline values: CDR1 SGHRS, CDR2 YFSETQ. Using reference TRBV5-1 and TRBJ1-2 for the parts outside the CDR3, the full variable domain is KAGVTQTPRYLIKTRGQQVTLSCSPISGHRSVSWYQQTPGQGLQFLFEYFSETQRNKGNFPGRFSGRQFSNSRSEMNVSTLELGDSALYLCASSLSTSLYGYTFGSGTRLTVV.

V is TRBV6-1 and J is TRBJ1-1; D is unresolved. Trimming removed 3 bases from V and 8 bases from J, with 13 bases in between. Germline values: CDR1 MNHNS, CDR2 SASEGT. The CDR3 runs to 13 residues. The CDR3 here is CASSDFFSSEAFF. In DNA, the CDR3 is TGTGCCAGCAGTGACTTTTTTTCCTCCGAAGCTTTCTTT.

The V gene is TRBV14, the J gene TRBJ2-3, with 14 positions matching TRBD2. The CDR3 is 16 residues long. The germline gives CDR1 SGHDN, CDR2 FVKESK. After removal of 3 bases from V and 14 bases from J, the junction contained 13 bases not matched to a gene. CDR3 amino acids: CASSHVTGTSGRKVYF. In nucleotides, the CDR3 is TGTGCCAGCAGCCACGTCACCGGGACTAGCGGGAGAAAGGTGTATTTT.

The rearrangement links TRBV11-2 to TRBJ1-1; the D gene is possibly TRBD1 (5 bases). Germline assignment: CDR1 SGHAT and CDR2 FQNNGV. There are 18 residues in the CDR3. Trimming left V 4 bases short and J 1 base short, with 22 bases between. The CDR3 region is CASSSRGRALRENTEAFF. The CDR3 nucleotides read TGTGCCAGCAGCTCTAGGGGCAGGGCCTTAAGGGAGAACACTGAAGCTTTCTTT.

The chain uses TRBV6-6 and TRBJ1-4; D possibly corresponds to TRBD1 (6 bases). There are 14 residues in the CDR3. Germline loops: CDR1 MNHNY, CDR2 SVGAGI (reference sequence). V dropped 6 bases and J dropped 4 bases, with 12 bases sitting between them. CDR3 loop: CASRYRTVNEKLFF. CDR3 coding DNA: TGTGCCAGCAGGTACCGGACAGTTAATGAAAAACTGTTTTTT.

This chain joins TRBV2 and TRBJ1-4; tentative D call: TRBD1 (5 bases). This CDR3 comprises 11 residues. V was clipped by 8 bases and J by 10 bases, with 11 bases between them. CDR1 is SNHLY and CDR2 is FYNNEI in the germline V gene. The CDR3 region has the DNA TGTGCCAGCGCTACCGACAGAAAACTGTTTTTT. Translation gives CASATDRKLFF.

The genes are TRBV29-1 and TRBJ2-1; weak D call: TRBD1 (5 bases). The germline V and J ends were trimmed by 4 bases and 5 bases, with 15 bases remaining between them. CDR1 is SQVTM, CDR2 ANQGSEA, per germline. CDR3 length: 14 amino acids. The CDR3 DNA reads TGCAGCGTTGTTGGGGTACGACAGAACAATGAGCAGTTCTTC. Amino acids: CSVVGVRQNNEQFF.

The rearrangement joins TRBV7-8 to TRBJ2-7; weak D call: TRBD2 (6 bases). CDR3 length: 18 amino acids. Germline loops: CDR1 SGHVS, CDR2 FQNEAQ. V was shortened by 0 bases and J by 2 bases, with 20 bases between the two germline ends. The CDR3 protein is CASSLASPRGGKAYEQYF. The CDR3 DNA follows: TGTGCCAGCAGCTTAGCGTCCCCCCGCGGCGGGAAGGCCTACGAGCAGTACTTC.